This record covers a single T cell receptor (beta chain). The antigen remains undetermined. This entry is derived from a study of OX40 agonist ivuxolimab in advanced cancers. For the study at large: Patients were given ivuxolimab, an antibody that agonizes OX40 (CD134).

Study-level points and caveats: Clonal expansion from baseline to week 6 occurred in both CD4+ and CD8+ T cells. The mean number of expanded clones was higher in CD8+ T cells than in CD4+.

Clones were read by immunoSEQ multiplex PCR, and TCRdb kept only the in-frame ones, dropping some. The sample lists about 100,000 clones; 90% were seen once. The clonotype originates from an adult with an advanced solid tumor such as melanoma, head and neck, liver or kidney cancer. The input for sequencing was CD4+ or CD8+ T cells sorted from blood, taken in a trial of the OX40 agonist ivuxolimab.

The CDR3 loop is CASSLPPGTRPDNEQFF. The DNA for the CDR3 is TGTGCCAGCAGCCTACCGCCCGGGACAAGACCGGACAATGAGCAGTTCTTC. This chain joins TRBV21-1 and TRBJ2-1; the table's D call, TRBD1, has no DNA check behind it. TRBV21-1 is a known pseudogene. The CDR3 runs 17 residues.